The 15 T cell receptor beta chains below were found in one sample sequenced in a study of cytomegalovirus exposure and HLA in healthy donors. Generated by immunoSEQ multiplex PCR, the TCRdb table keeps only in-frame clones and is missing some. In the table there are over 150,000 clones, approximately 86% of which are singletons. Specimen: PBMCs. These TCRs come from a man aged 18 to 30 in good health and CMV-seropositive.

The chain employs TRBV9 and TRBJ1-6, with D unresolved. The CDR3 has 14 amino acids. Germline V gene data show CDR1 as SGDLS and CDR2 as YYNGEE. The V end lost 7 bases, the J end lost 2 bases, and 10 bases lay between the germline ends. As DNA, the CDR3 is TGTGCCAGCTTCCCGGGAACCTATAATTCACCCCTCCACTTT. Amino acid sequence: CASFPGTYNSPLHF.

The chain combines TRBV5-8 with TRBJ1-4; D uncertain. The CDR3 contains 15 residues. Germline lookup yields CDR1 SGHTS and CDR2 YDEGEE. V was shortened by 4 bases and J by 7 bases, with 17 bases between the two germline ends. For the CDR3, the DNA is TGTGCCAGCAGCACCGGACTACTCGAGGGTGAAAAACTGTTTTTT. Encoded protein: CASSTGLLEGEKLFF. The full variable domain, rest sourced from reference TRBV5-8 and TRBJ1-4, is EAGVTQSPTHLIKTRGQQATLRCSPISGHTSVYWYQQALGLGLQFLLWYDEGEERNRGNFPPRFSGRQFPNYSSELNVNALELEDSALYLCASSTGLLEGEKLFFGSGTQLSVL.

This chain connects TRBV5-1 to TRBJ2-3; 9 bases align to TRBD2. Germline V CDR1 and CDR2: SGHRS, YFSETQ. J was trimmed by 3 bases and V by 4 bases; bases with no gene match: 3. This CDR3 is built from 14 residues. This CDR3 reads CASSGLAGTDTQYF. The CDR3 nucleotides read TGCGCCAGCAGCGGGCTAGCGGGAACAGATACGCAGTATTTT.

The table lists this clone with a count of one. The rearrangement links TRBV7-2 to TRBJ1-3; 7 nucleotides match TRBD1. Trimming cost V 4 bases and J 4 bases; bases outside gene matches: 4. The germline CDR1 and CDR2 sequences are SGHTA and FQGNSA. The CDR3 loop spans 14 amino acids. The CDR3 DNA follows: TGTGCCAGCAGCTATTCGACAGGGGGAAACACCATATATTTT. It encodes CASSYSTGGNTIYF.

The CDR3 here is CAGTGVYGGTQYF. The CDR3 DNA reads TGTGCCGGCACAGGGGTATATGGGGGTACGCAGTATTTT. The chain has TRBV5-5 and TRBJ2-3; 7 nucleotides agree with TRBD1. CDR3 size: 13 residues. V lost 10 bases to trimming and J lost 8 bases; unmatched junction nucleotides: 13. Germline V gene sequence: CDR1 SGHKS, CDR2 YYEKEE (reference sequence).

This clone was counted a single time. The rearrangement links TRBV6-5 to TRBJ1-2; TRBD1 agrees at 7 bases. J lost 4 bases, V lost 10 bases, and 15 bases had no gene match. Germline assignment: CDR1 MNHEY and CDR2 SVGAGI. The CDR3 has 15 residues. CDR3 DNA: TGTGCCAACTCCGCAGAGGCGGACAGGATCTATGGCTACACCTTC. It is translated as CANSAEADRIYGYTF.

The gene calls are TRBV5-1 and TRBJ1-2; TRBD1 agrees at 7 bases. CDR3 size: 12 residues. With 3 bases clipped from V and 13 bases from J, the junction kept 9 bases outside the gene matches. Germline-derived CDR1 and CDR2 are SGHRS and YFSETQ. The CDR3 DNA sequence: TGCGCCAGCAGCTCCCAGGGGGAAGGTTGCACCTTC. It codes for CASSSQGEGCTF.

The chain combines TRBV27 with TRBJ1-1; D may be TRBD1 (6 bases). The CDR3 length is 14 residues. Trimming left V 5 bases short and J 2 bases short, with 12 bases between. In germline, CDR1 is MNHEY, CDR2 SMNVEV (reference sequence). The CDR3 coding sequence is TGTGCCAGCAGTATCGGACAGCTAAACACTGAAGCTTTCTTT. It yields the protein CASSIGQLNTEAFF.

This clone came up a few times. The genes are TRBV7-3 and TRBJ1-2; 7 bases agree with TRBD1. Germline CDR1 is SGHTA and CDR2 is FQGTGA. This CDR3 has 15 residues. V gave up 4 bases and J gave up 2 bases; unmatched junction bases: 7. The CDR3 nucleotides are TGTGCCAGCAGCTCCGACAGGGTCCGGAACTATGGCTACACCTTC. Its translation is CASSSDRVRNYGYTF.

The chain combines TRBV19 with TRBJ2-7; 8 bases agree with TRBD1. V was pared by 4 bases and J by 2 bases, with 10 bases of the junction left unmatched. The CDR3 is 16 residues long. The germline gives CDR1 LNHDA, CDR2 SQIVND (reference sequence). In nucleotides, the CDR3 is TGTGCCAGTAGTACTCTCGCCGGGACAGGACCCTACGAGCAGTACTTC. Its protein is CASSTLAGTGPYEQYF.

The chain couples TRBV9 to TRBJ1-3, with D unclear. V was cut by 4 bases and J by 0 bases, with 11 bases left in between. Germline V gives CDR1 SGDLS, CDR2 YYNGEE. The CDR3 runs 15 residues. This chain's CDR3 is CASSRGRDSGNTIYF. The DNA for the CDR3 is TGTGCCAGCAGCCGAGGGAGGGACTCTGGAAACACCATATATTTT.

The chain is built from TRBV7-2 and TRBJ1-4, with TRBD1 matching 9 bases. V trimming: 6 bases; J trimming: 8 bases; junction bases outside the gene matches: 4. Per germline, CDR1 SGHTA and CDR2 FQGNSA. The CDR3 is 13 residues long. The CDR3: CASSRDREEKLFF. The DNA of the CDR3 is TGTGCCAGCAGTAGGGACAGGGAGGAAAAACTGTTTTTT.

V gene TRBV7-2 combines with J gene TRBJ2-7; TRBD2 agrees at 12 bases. The length of the CDR3 is 15 residues. J gave up 3 bases and V 2 bases, and 2 bases lay outside the gene matches. The germline V gene encodes CDR1 SGHTA and CDR2 FQGNSA. The CDR3 DNA reads as TGTGCCAGCAGCTTACTAGCGGGGGGGCTCTACGAGCAGTACTTC. Translation gives CASSLLAGGLYEQYF. The entire variable domain, with the rest obtained from reference TRBV7-2 and TRBJ2-7, is as follows: GAGVSQSPSNKVTEKGKDVELRCDPISGHTALYWYRQSLGQGLEFLIYFQGNSAPDKSGLPSDRFSAERTGGSVSTLTIQRTQQEDSAVYLCASSLLAGGLYEQYFGPGTRLTVT.

This chain joins TRBV7-9 and TRBJ1-1; 8 bases align to TRBD1. Per the germline V gene, CDR1 is SEHNR and CDR2 is FQNEAQ (reference sequence). The CDR3 is 17 residues long. The ends lost 1 base at V and 0 bases at J; junction bases unmatched: 7. The chain's CDR3 is CASSLGTGNWLNTEAFF. The CDR3 DNA reads as TGTGCCAGCAGCTTAGGGACAGGGAATTGGCTGAACACTGAAGCTTTCTTT.

The chain employs TRBV7-2 and TRBJ2-5; 11 bases align to TRBD2. Losses at the gene ends were 4 bases for V and 5 bases for J; bases not matched to a gene: 6. Germline CDR1 is SGHTA and CDR2 is FQGNSA. The CDR3 totals 15 residues. CDR3 sequence: CASSSPGLAVETQYF. Here the CDR3 DNA reads TGTGCCAGCAGCTCCCCGGGACTAGCGGTTGAGACCCAGTACTTC.